The sequence of this T cell receptor (beta chain) was determined in a study of regulatory T cells in long-lasting Graves disease. Assembly of TCR beta libraries relied on iRepertoire HTBI primers together with Arm-PCR of CDR3 regions. TCRdb used MiXCR to reprocess the multiplex PCR reads, holding one entry per CDR3 protein. The repertoire has about 440,000 distinct CDR3 sequences, 14% to 15% of them found once; the top ten carry approximately 15%. Time point noted: newly diagnosed GD, antithyroid drugs for less than 3 months. PBMC-derived RNA was used for the TCR library. This clonotype was seen many times. These data were also reused for a study on T cells in Graves' hyperthyroidism and ophthalmopathy.

The material was peripheral blood mononuclear cells (PBMCs), obtained at new diagnosis, from a patient treated with antithyroid drugs. The sequence came from a woman aged 25 to 39 with Graves disease.

The DNA of the CDR3 is TGTGCCAGCAGCTTAGCGGCCGGGGGATCCTACGAGCAGTACTTC. It is translated as CASSLAAGGSYEQYF. V gene TRBV11-3 combines with J gene TRBJ2-7; tentatively, D is TRBD2 (6 bases). Germline lookup yields CDR1 SGHNT and CDR2 YENEEA. Deletions cut 1 base from V and 1 base from J, with 11 bases between. This CDR3 region has 15 residues.